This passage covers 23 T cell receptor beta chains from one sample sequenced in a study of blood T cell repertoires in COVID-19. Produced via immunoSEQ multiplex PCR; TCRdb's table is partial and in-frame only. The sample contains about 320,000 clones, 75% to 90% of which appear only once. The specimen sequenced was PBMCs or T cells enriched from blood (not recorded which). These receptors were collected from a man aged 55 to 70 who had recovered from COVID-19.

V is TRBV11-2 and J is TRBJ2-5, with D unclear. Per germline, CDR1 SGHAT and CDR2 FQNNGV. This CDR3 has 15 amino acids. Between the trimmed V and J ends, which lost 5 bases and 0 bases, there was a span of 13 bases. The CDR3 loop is CASSPGSRDQETQYF. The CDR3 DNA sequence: TGTGCCAGCAGCCCTGGTTCGAGAGACCAAGAGACCCAGTACTTC.

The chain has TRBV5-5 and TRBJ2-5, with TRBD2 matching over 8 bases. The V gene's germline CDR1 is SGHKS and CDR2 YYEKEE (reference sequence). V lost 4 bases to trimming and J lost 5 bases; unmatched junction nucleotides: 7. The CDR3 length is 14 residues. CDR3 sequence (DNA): TGTGCCAGCAGCCAAGCGGGAGCTGTCGAGACCCAGTACTTC. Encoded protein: CASSQAGAVETQYF.

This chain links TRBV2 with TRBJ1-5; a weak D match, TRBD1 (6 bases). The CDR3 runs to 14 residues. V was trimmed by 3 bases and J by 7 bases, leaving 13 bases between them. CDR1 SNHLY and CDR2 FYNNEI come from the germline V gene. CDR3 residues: CASSDLTGGQPQHF. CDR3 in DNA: TGTGCCAGCAGTGATTTGACAGGTGGACAGCCCCAGCATTTT.

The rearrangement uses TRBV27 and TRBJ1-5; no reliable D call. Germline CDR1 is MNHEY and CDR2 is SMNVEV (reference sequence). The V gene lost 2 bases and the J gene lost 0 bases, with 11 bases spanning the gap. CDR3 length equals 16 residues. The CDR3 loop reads CASSLGSGYSNQPQHF. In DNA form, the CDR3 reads TGTGCCAGCAGTTTAGGGTCAGGTTATAGCAATCAGCCCCAGCATTTT.

CDR3 amino acids: CASSLPPGQLNTEAFF. Written as DNA, the CDR3 is TGTGCCAGCAGCTTACCACCGGGACAACTGAACACTGAAGCTTTCTTT. This rearrangement joins TRBV7-9 to TRBJ1-1, with TRBD1 as a possible D gene (6 bases). The CDR3 covers 16 residues. V was shortened by 2 bases and J by 0 bases, with 13 bases between the two germline ends. Germline loops: CDR1 SEHNR, CDR2 FQNEAQ (reference sequence).

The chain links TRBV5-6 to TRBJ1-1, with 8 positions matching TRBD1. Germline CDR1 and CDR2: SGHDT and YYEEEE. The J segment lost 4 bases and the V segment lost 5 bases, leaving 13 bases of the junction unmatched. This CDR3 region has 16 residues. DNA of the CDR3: TGTGCCAGCAGACGGGACAGGCCCACCTCCGGCACTGAAGCTTTCTTT. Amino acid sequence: CASRRDRPTSGTEAFF.

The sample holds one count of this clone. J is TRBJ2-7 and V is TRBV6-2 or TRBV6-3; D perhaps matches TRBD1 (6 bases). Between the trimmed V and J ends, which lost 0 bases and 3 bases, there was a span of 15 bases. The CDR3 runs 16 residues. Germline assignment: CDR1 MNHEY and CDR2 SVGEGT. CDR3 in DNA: TGTGCCAGCAGTTACTCGTCAGGGGCCCAAATCTACGAGCAGTACTTC. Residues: CASSYSSGAQIYEQYF.

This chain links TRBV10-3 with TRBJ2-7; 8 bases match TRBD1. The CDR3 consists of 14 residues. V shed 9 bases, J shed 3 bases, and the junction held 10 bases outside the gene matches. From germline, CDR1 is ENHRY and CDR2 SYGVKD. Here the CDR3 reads CAINQDRDLYEQYF. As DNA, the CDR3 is TGTGCCATTAACCAGGACAGGGACCTCTACGAGCAGTACTTC.

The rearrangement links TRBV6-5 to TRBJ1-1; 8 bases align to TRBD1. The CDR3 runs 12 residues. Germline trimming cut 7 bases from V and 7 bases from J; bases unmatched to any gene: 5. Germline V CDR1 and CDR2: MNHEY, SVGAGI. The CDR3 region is CASKRQGNEAFF. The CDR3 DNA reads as TGTGCCAGCAAACGACAGGGGAATGAAGCTTTCTTT.

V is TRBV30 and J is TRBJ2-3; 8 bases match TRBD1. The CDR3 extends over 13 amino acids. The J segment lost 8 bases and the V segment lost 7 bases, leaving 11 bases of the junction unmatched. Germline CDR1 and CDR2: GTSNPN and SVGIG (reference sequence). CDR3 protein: CASQLQGVGTQYF. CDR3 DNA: TGTGCCTCCCAACTACAGGGGGTAGGTACGCAGTATTTT.

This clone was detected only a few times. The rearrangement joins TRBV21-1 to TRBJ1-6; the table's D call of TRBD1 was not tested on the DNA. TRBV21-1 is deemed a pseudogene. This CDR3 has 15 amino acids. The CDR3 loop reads CASSNKTGANSPLHF. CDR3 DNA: TGTGCCAGCAGCAACAAGACAGGGGCAAATTCACCCCTCCACTTT.

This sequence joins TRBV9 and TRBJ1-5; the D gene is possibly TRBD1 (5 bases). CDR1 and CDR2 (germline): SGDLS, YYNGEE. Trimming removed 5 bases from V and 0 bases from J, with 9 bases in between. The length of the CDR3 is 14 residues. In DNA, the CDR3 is TGTGCCAGCAGTCCCCAGGGTAGCAATCAGCCCCAGCATTTT. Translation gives CASSPQGSNQPQHF.

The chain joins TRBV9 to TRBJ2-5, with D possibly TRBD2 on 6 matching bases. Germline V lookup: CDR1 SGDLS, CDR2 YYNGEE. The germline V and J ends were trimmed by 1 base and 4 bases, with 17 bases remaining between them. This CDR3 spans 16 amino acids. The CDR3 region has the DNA TGTGCCAGCAGCGTATCATCGAGGCGGGATGGAGAGACCCAGTACTTC. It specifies CASSVSSRRDGETQYF.

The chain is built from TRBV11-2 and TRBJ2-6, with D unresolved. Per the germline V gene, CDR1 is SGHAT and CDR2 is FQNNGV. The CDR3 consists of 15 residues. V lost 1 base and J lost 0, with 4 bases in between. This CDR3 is CASSLAVSGANVLTF. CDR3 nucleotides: TGTGCCAGCAGCTTAGCGGTCTCTGGGGCCAACGTCCTGACTTTC.

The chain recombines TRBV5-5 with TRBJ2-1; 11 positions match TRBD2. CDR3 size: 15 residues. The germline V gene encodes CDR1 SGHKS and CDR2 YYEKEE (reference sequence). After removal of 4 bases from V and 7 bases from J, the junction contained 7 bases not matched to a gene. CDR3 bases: TGTGCCAGCAGCACGGGACTAGCGGACCTTAATGAGCAGTTCTTC. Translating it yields CASSTGLADLNEQFF. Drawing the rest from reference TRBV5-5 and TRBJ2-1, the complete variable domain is DAGVTQSPTHLIKTRGQQVTLRCSPISGHKSVSWYQQVLGQGPQFIFQYYEKEERGRGNFPDRFSARQFPNYSSELNVNALLLGDSALYLCASSTGLADLNEQFFGPGTRLTVL.

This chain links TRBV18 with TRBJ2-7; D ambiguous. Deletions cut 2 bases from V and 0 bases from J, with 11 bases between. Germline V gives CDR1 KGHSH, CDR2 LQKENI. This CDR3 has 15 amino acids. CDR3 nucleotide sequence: TGTGCCAGCTCACCAGCTGCGAAGAGCTCCTACGAGCAGTACTTC. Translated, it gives CASSPAAKSSYEQYF.

The CDR3 sequence is CASAGTLTGGANEKLFF. The CDR3, as DNA: TGTGCCAGTGCCGGGACCCTAACAGGGGGTGCTAATGAAAAACTGTTTTTT. The rearrangement uses TRBV19 and TRBJ1-4, with 8 bases fitting TRBD1. Germline CDR1 LNHDA, CDR2 SQIVND (reference sequence). V was pared by 8 bases and J by 3 bases, with 14 bases of the junction left unmatched. This CDR3 comprises 17 residues.

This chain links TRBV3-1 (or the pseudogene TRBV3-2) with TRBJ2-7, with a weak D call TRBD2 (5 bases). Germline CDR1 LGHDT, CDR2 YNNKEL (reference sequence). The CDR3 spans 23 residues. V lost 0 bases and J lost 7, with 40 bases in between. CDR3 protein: CASSQDGETVEIGPLISLREQYF. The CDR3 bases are TGTGCCAGCAGCCAAGATGGGGAGACGGTAGAAATTGGGCCTCTAATTTCACTCAGGGAGCAGTACTTC.

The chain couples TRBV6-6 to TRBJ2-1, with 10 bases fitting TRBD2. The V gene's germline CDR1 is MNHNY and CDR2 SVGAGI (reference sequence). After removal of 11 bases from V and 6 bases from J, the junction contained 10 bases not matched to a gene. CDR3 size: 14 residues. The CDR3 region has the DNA TGTGCCGCGCAAGGACTAGCGGAAATCAATGAGCAGTTCTTC. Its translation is CAAQGLAEINEQFF.

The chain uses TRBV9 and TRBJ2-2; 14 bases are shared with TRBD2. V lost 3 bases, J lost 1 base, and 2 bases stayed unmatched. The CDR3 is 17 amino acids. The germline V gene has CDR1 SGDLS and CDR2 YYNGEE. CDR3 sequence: CASSGGLAGVNTGELFF. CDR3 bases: TGTGCCAGCAGCGGGGGACTAGCGGGAGTGAACACCGGGGAGCTGTTTTTT.

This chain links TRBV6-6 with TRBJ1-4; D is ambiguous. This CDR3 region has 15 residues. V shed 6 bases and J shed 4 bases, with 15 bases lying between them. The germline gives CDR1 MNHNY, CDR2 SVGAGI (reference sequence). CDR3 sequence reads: CASSYGPSHNEKLFF. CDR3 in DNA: TGTGCCAGCAGCTACGGGCCGTCCCATAATGAAAAACTGTTTTTT.

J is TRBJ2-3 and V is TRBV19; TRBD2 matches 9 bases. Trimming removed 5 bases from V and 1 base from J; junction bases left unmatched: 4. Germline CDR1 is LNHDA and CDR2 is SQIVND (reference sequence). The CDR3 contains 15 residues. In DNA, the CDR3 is TGTGCCAGTAGTTTAGCGGGAGATGGCACAGATACGCAGTATTTT. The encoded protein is CASSLAGDGTDTQYF.

In DNA form, the CDR3 reads TGTGCCAGTCAGCTAGCGGGAGGGCACGCGACCTACAATGAGCAGTTCTTC. It codes for CASQLAGGHATYNEQFF. The V and J genes are TRBV28 and TRBJ2-1, with TRBD2 matching over 12 bases. Per the germline V gene, CDR1 is MDHEN and CDR2 is SYDVKM. CDR3 length: 17 amino acids. V lost 9 bases to trimming and J lost 2 bases; unmatched junction nucleotides: 11. The whole variable domain, filled in from reference TRBV28 and TRBJ2-1, reads DVKVTQSSRYLVKRTGEKVFLECVQDMDHENMFWYRQDPGLGLRLIYFSYDVKMKEKGDIPEGYSVSREKKERFSLILESASTNQTSMYLCASQLAGGHATYNEQFFGPGTRLTVL.